The T cell receptor beta chain under discussion was sequenced for a study of vaccination effects on CD4 cells after COVID-19. This CDR3 has 8 residues. Using viral peptide pools, the ViraFEST assay grew out antigen-specific CD4+ T cells prior to sequencing. Following 10 days of culture, CD4+ T cells were isolated. Nucleocapsid antibodies were negative in the vaccine recipients, who had never had SARS-CoV-2 infection. Produced via immunoSEQ multiplex PCR; TCRdb's table is partial and in-frame only. The table has more than 20,000 clones, over 55% seen once. With respect to this clone: What it binds is unknown.

The receptor comes from a human donor who received a COVID-19 vaccine. The gene calls are TRBV21-1 and TRBJ1-2. TRBV21-1 is a pseudogene locus. The sample consisted of CD4+ T cells from PBMCs cultured with HCoV-OC43 spike peptides, taken before COVID-19 vaccination. Sample subset: HCoV-OC43 spike overlapping peptide pool stimulation. Here the CDR3 DNA reads TGTGCCAGCAGCACCTTTAGCTTC. This encodes CASSTFSF.